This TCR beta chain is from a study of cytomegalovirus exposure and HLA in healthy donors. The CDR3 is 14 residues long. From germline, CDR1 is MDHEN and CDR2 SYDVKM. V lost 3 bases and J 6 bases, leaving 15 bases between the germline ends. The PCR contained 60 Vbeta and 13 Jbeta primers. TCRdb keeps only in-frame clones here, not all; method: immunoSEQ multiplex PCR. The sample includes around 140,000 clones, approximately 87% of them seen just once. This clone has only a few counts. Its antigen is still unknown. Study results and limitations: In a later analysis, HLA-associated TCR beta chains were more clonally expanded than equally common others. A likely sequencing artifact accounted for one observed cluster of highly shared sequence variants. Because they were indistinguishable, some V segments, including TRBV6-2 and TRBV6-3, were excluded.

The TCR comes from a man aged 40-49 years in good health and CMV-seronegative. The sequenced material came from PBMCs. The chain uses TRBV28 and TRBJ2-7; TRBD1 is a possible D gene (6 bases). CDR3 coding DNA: TGTGCCAGCAGTTTGGGGGCAGTTGGGGTCGAGCAGTACTTC. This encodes CASSLGAVGVEQYF.